The present T cell receptor (beta chain) was sequenced within a study of blood T cell repertoires in COVID-19. Overall study context: Acute-phase and convalescent COVID-19 samples originated in the United States, Italy and Spain. Nucleic acid was either cDNA or gDNA, and it came from T cells, B-cell-depleted T cells, or PBMCs.

Each recovered donor of Cohort 3 presented with two negative PCRs, clearance, or symptom resolution. Assay used: immunoSEQ multiplex PCR; TCRdb lists only in-frame clones, some missing. This sample carries roughly 200,000 clones, about 85% of them seen once, and the ten largest clones take 6.2%. The germline V and J ends were trimmed by 5 bases and 9 bases, with 12 bases remaining between them. Germline V gene sequence: CDR1 SGDLS, CDR2 YYNGEE. This CDR3 spans 13 amino acids. The sample comprised PBMCs or T cells enriched from blood (not recorded which). The rearrangement links TRBV9 to TRBJ1-6; D perhaps matches TRBD1 (5 bases). The sequence was collected from a man between 40 and 49 years old who had recovered from COVID-19. CDR3 sequence: CASRGQGSSPLHF. For the CDR3, the DNA is TGTGCCAGCAGAGGGCAGGGTAGTTCACCCCTCCACTTT.